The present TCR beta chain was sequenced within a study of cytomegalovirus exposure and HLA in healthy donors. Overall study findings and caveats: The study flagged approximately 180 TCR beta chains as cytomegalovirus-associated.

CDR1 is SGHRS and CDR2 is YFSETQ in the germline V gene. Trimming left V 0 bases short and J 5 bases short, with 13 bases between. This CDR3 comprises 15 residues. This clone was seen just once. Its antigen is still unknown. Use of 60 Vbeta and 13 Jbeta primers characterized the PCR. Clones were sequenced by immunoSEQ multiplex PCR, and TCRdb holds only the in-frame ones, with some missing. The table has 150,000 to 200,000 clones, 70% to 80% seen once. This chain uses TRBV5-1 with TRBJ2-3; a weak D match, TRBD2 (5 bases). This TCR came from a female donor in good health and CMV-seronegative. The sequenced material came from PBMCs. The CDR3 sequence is CASSLGGLKGDTQYF. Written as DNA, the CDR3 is TGCGCCAGCAGCTTGGGCGGACTTAAGGGAGATACGCAGTATTTT.